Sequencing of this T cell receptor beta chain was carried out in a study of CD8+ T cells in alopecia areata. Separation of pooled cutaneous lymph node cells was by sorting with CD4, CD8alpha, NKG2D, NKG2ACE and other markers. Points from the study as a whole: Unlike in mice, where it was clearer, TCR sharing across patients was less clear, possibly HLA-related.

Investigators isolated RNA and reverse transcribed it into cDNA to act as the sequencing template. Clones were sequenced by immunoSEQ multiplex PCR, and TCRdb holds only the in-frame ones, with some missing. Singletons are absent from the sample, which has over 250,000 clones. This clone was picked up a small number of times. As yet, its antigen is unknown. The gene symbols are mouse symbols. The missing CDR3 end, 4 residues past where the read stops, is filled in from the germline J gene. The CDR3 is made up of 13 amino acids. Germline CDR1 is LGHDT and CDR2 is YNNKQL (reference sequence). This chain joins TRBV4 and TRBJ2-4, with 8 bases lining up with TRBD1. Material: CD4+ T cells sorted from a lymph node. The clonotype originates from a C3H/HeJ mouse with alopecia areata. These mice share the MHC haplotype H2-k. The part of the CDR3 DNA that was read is TGTGCCAGCAGCCCCAGGGGGCCGAAC. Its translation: CASSPRGPN. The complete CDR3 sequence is CASSPRGPNTLYF.